Each of the 14 T cell receptor beta chains below was sequenced from the same sample in a study of T cell repertoires in cytomegalovirus infection. TCRdb recomputed calls from the reads with MiXCR, one row per CDR3 protein. Found here are 700,000 to 900,000 distinct CDR3 sequences, about 27% of them singletons; the top ten hold around 12%. No antigen is known for these receptors. The specimen comprised cultured CD8+ T cells from PBMCs, sampled from culture after CMV antigen stimulation. These receptors were taken from a human donor in good health (CMV status not recorded). Some clones in this sample may be carry-over from other donors' samples.

The rearrangement links TRBV7-9 to TRBJ1-1; 7 bases map to TRBD1. The CDR3 consists of 16 residues. Germline lookup yields CDR1 SEHNR and CDR2 FQNEAQ (reference sequence). The V and J ends lost 5 bases and 2 bases, in that order; junction bases with no gene match: 11. CDR3 region: CASSPPDREENTEAFF. Here the CDR3 DNA reads TGTGCCAGCAGCCCACCCGACAGGGAGGAAAACACTGAAGCTTTCTTT.

This chain joins TRBV11-1 and TRBJ2-7; a weak D match, TRBD2 (5 bases). Germline CDR1 reads SGHAT; CDR2 reads FQDESV (reference sequence). The V end lost 1 base, the J end lost 2 bases, and 9 bases lay between the germline ends. This CDR3 has 14 amino acids. The DNA for the CDR3 is TGTGCCAGCAGCTTAGGGAGGTCCCCCTACGAGCAGTACGTC. This gives the protein CASSLGRSPYEQYV.

The chain carries TRBV4-3 and TRBJ2-2; D gene uncertain. The CDR3 spans 17 residues. CDR1 LGHNA and CDR2 YSLEER come from the germline V gene. V was trimmed by 4 bases and J by 7 bases, leaving 22 bases between them. CDR3 loop: CASSPARDRGLGGELFF. As DNA, the CDR3 is TGCGCCAGCAGCCCCGCCAGAGACCGAGGATTAGGCGGGGAGCTGTTTTTT.

Written as DNA, the CDR3 is TGTGCCAGTAGTAGGGGACATATGAACACTGAAGCTTTCTTT. Encoded protein: CASSRGHMNTEAFF. V is TRBV19 and J is TRBJ1-1; perhaps TRBD1 as D (6 bases). This CDR3 is built from 14 residues. Germline V gives CDR1 LNHDA, CDR2 SQIVND (reference sequence). V was cut by 4 bases and J by 0 bases, with 9 bases left in between.

V gene TRBV5-1 combines with J gene TRBJ2-1, with D possibly being TRBD1 (5 bases). Germline CDR1 reads SGHRS; CDR2 reads YFSETQ. The CDR3 consists of 16 residues. V dropped 4 bases and J dropped 2 bases, with 16 bases sitting between them. DNA for the CDR3: TGCGCCAGCAGCCCTTCAGGGATTTTGGCCTACAATGAGCAGTTCTTC. Its translation is CASSPSGILAYNEQFF.

This clonotype has just one count. V gene TRBV6-2 or TRBV6-3 combines with J gene TRBJ2-1; a weak D match, TRBD2 (7 bases). V lost 7 bases and J lost 8, with 24 bases in between. The CDR3 consists of 16 residues. The germline CDR1 and CDR2 sequences are MNHEY and SVGEGT. The CDR3 protein is CASTASGGRFPHEQFF. As DNA, the CDR3 is TGTGCCAGCACCGCCTCGGGGGGCCGATTCCCCCATGAGCAGTTCTTC.

There are a few counts of this clonotype. The rearrangement uses TRBV7-9 and TRBJ2-5, with D unresolved. The CDR3 extends over 13 amino acids. V lost 5 bases and J 1 base, leaving 8 bases between the germline ends. Looked up from germline, CDR1 is SEHNR and CDR2 is FQNEAQ (reference sequence). CDR3 region: CASSPLFQETQYF. The DNA of the CDR3 is TGTGCCAGCAGCCCCCTCTTCCAAGAGACCCAGTACTTC.

The CDR3 spells CASSLGTGTAAETFF. The DNA for the CDR3 is TGTGCCAGCAGCTTGGGGACCGGGACGGCGGCCGAAACTTTCTTT. The chain carries TRBV7-6 and TRBJ1-1; perhaps TRBD1 as D (5 bases). Germline-derived CDR1 and CDR2 are SGHVS and FNYEAQ. CDR3 length: 15 residues. Trimming pared 3 bases from V and 12 bases from J, leaving 23 bases between.

This clonotype was observed a handful of times. This rearrangement joins TRBV6-6 to TRBJ1-1, with 7 bases lining up with TRBD1. Germline V gene lookup returns CDR1 MNHNY and CDR2 SVGAGI (reference sequence). The V segment lost 5 bases and the J segment 0 bases; nucleotides outside the gene matches: 9. The CDR3 length is 16 residues. CDR3 region: CASSRAFQGVNTEAFF. CDR3 DNA sequence: TGTGCCAGCAGTCGGGCCTTCCAGGGGGTGAACACTGAAGCTTTCTTT.

The chain joins TRBV6-1 to TRBJ2-3; 10 positions agree with TRBD1. The germline CDR1 and CDR2 sequences are MNHNS and SASEGT. V was clipped by 8 bases and J by 2 bases; unmatched bases: 7. CDR3 size: 15 residues. CDR3 sequence (DNA): TGTGCCAGCTATGTGGGACAGGGGATCACAGATACGCAGTATTTT. Residues: CASYVGQGITDTQYF.

The V call is TRBV7-6, the J call TRBJ2-3, with TRBD2 matching 10 bases. Trimming cost V 1 base and J 4 bases; bases outside gene matches: 2. This CDR3 has 15 amino acids. Germline lookup yields CDR1 SGHVS and CDR2 FNYEAQ. The chain's CDR3 is CASSLEGTSADTQYF. The DNA for the CDR3 is TGTGCCAGCAGCTTAGAGGGGACTAGCGCAGATACGCAGTATTTT.

This clonotype was seen more than once but under ten times. V and J are TRBV20-1 and TRBJ1-1; no clear D gene. Germline lookup yields CDR1 DFQATT and CDR2 SNEGSKA (reference sequence). There are 13 residues in the CDR3. The V gene lost 6 bases and the J gene lost 1 base, with 12 bases spanning the gap. The CDR3 DNA reads TGCAGTGCACGACCGAAAAAGAACACTGAAGCTTTCTTT. This sequence encodes CSARPKKNTEAFF.

This rearrangement joins TRBV29-1 to TRBJ2-6, with no clear D. Germline V gives CDR1 SQVTM, CDR2 ANQGSEA. CDR3 length: 16 residues. Trimming left V 4 bases short and J 0 bases short, with 13 bases between. The CDR3 DNA reads as TGCAGCGTTGTCGGGTTCGTTAGCTCTGGGGCCAACGTCCTGACTTTC. It is translated as CSVVGFVSSGANVLTF.

Many counts were recorded for this clonotype. The rearrangement links TRBV7-8 to TRBJ2-7; TRBD2 matches 7 bases. CDR3 length equals 15 residues. The trim removed 6 bases at V and 0 bases at J, leaving 8 bases unmatched. Germline V gives CDR1 SGHVS, CDR2 FQNEAQ. In nucleotides, the CDR3 is TGTGCCAGCAGGCCAGGACTAGGCTTCTCCTACGAGCAGTACTTC. As protein: CASRPGLGFSYEQYF.